A single sample gave rise to the 10 T cell receptor beta chains below, sequenced in a study of blood T cell repertoires in COVID-19. Method: immunoSEQ multiplex PCR; TCRdb's copy keeps in-frame clones and lacks some. The sample carries roughly 410,000 clones, approximately 88% recorded once. Source material: peripheral blood. The receptors come from a man aged 35 to 55 with acute or convalescent COVID-19.

The gene calls are TRBV6-5 and TRBJ1-1, with a weak D call TRBD1 (5 bases). V lost 6 bases and J 1 base, leaving 12 bases between the germline ends. The germline gives CDR1 MNHEY, CDR2 SVGAGI. This CDR3 spans 14 amino acids. The CDR3 nucleotides are TGTGCCAGCAGCCGCCAGGGAACGAACACTGAAGCTTTCTTT. Residues: CASSRQGTNTEAFF.

The chain couples TRBV28 to TRBJ1-5; no definite D call. Germline V gene sequence: CDR1 MDHEN, CDR2 SYDVKM. The CDR3 has 14 residues. V gave up 2 bases and J gave up 1 base, with 6 bases separating them. In nucleotides, the CDR3 is TGTGCCAGCAGTTTAACCGGGAGCAATCAGCCCCAGCATTTT. Amino acids: CASSLTGSNQPQHF. Full variable domain (missing parts from reference TRBV28 and TRBJ1-5): DVKVTQSSRYLVKRTGEKVFLECVQDMDHENMFWYRQDPGLGLRLIYFSYDVKMKEKGDIPEGYSVSREKKERFSLILESASTNQTSMYLCASSLTGSNQPQHFGDGTRLSIL.

The chain couples TRBV25-1 to TRBJ2-2; D is possibly TRBD2 (6 bases). There are 17 residues in the CDR3. Germline CDR1 is MGHDK and CDR2 is SYGVNS. The germline V and J ends were trimmed by 5 bases and 2 bases, with 18 bases remaining between them. The CDR3, as DNA: TGTGCCAGCAGTCAAGGGTGGCTAGCGAAAAACACCGGGGAGCTGTTTTTT. Translation: CASSQGWLAKNTGELFF.

This chain joins TRBV5-1 and TRBJ2-2; D might be TRBD1 (6 bases). The CDR3 extends over 16 amino acids. V lost 0 bases and J 6 bases, leaving 15 bases between the germline ends. From germline, CDR1 is SGHRS and CDR2 YFSETQ. In nucleotides, the CDR3 is TGCGCCAGCAGCTTGGTACCTACAGGGCAGTCCGGGGAGCTGTTTTTT. The encoded protein is CASSLVPTGQSGELFF.

This chain links TRBV6-1 with TRBJ1-2, with TRBD1 as a possible D gene (5 bases). Germline V gene sequence: CDR1 MNHNS, CDR2 SASEGT. This CDR3 is 17 amino acids long. Trimming shortened V by 6 bases and J by 1 base, and 21 bases separated the two germline ends. CDR3 nucleotides: TGTGCCAGCAGGGAACGACAAGTGTCGGGGGTTAACTATGGCTACACCTTC. This gives the protein CASRERQVSGVNYGYTF.

V gene TRBV6-5 combines with J gene TRBJ1-2, with a possible D match to TRBD1 (6 bases). V was cut by 6 bases and J by 4 bases, with 15 bases left in between. CDR1 MNHEY and CDR2 SVGAGI come from the germline V gene. The CDR3 is 14 amino acids. The DNA for the CDR3 is TGTGCCAGCAGACGGGGGGCTCTAGCCTATGGCTACACCTTC. Translation: CASRRGALAYGYTF.

This clone was found once. The chain has TRBV27 and TRBJ1-6; 9 nucleotides match TRBD1. From germline, CDR1 is MNHEY and CDR2 SMNVEV (reference sequence). The V gene end was trimmed by 5 bases and the J gene end by 9 bases; junction bases not matched to a gene: 5. The CDR3 loop spans 14 amino acids. As DNA, the CDR3 is TGTGCCAGCAGTATAGGGACAGGGACTTCACCCCTCCACTTT. It translates to CASSIGTGTSPLHF.

The V gene is TRBV5-1, the J gene TRBJ2-1, with 10 bases identical to TRBD1. Germline V gives CDR1 SGHRS, CDR2 YFSETQ. CDR3 length: 15 residues. V gave up 1 base and J gave up 3 bases; unmatched junction bases: 1. In nucleotides, the CDR3 is TGCGCCAGCAGCTTGTGGGACAGGGGCTACAATGAGCAGTTCTTC. Its protein is CASSLWDRGYNEQFF. Together with reference TRBV5-1 and TRBJ2-1, the CDR3 gives the full variable domain: KAGVTQTPRYLIKTRGQQVTLSCSPISGHRSVSWYQQTPGQGLQFLFEYFSETQRNKGNFPGRFSGRQFSNSRSEMNVSTLELGDSALYLCASSLWDRGYNEQFFGPGTRLTVL.

V is TRBV19 and J is TRBJ1-2; no clear D gene. Germline values: CDR1 LNHDA, CDR2 SQIVND (reference sequence). This CDR3 has 12 amino acids. V was shortened by 2 bases and J by 4 bases, with 5 bases between the two germline ends. The chain's CDR3 is CASSISGYGYTF. The CDR3 DNA reads TGTGCCAGTAGTATATCGGGCTATGGCTACACCTTC.

The V gene is TRBV6-5, the J gene TRBJ2-1, with 10 bases matching TRBD1. This CDR3 region has 15 residues. The V segment lost 2 bases and the J segment 4 bases; nucleotides outside the gene matches: 2. The V gene's germline CDR1 is MNHEY and CDR2 SVGAGI. CDR3 nucleotide sequence: TGTGCCAGCAGTTACGGGACAGGGGTGTACAATGAGCAGTTCTTC. This encodes CASSYGTGVYNEQFF.